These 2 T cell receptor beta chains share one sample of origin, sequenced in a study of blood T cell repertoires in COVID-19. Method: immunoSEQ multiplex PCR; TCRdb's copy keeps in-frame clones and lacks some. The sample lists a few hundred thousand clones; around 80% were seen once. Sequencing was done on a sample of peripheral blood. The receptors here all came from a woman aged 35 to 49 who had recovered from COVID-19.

The CDR3 DNA follows: TGTGCCAGCAGTTTAACCGGGACAGGGGCCTCTAACTATGGCTACACCTTC. Protein product: CASSLTGTGASNYGYTF. The V and J genes are TRBV28 and TRBJ1-2; TRBD1 agrees at 10 bases. V trimming: 2 bases; J trimming: 0 bases; junction bases outside the gene matches: 6. Per germline, CDR1 MDHEN and CDR2 SYDVKM. The CDR3 consists of 17 residues.

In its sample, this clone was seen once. The CDR3 here is CASSWQGGPQYF. CDR3 sequence (DNA): TGTGCCAGCAGTTGGCAAGGGGGACCCCAGTACTTC. The chain employs TRBV6-5 and TRBJ2-5; D is perhaps TRBD1 (6 bases). This CDR3 has 12 residues. Germline CDR1 and CDR2: MNHEY and SVGAGI. The V and J ends lost 4 bases and 9 bases respectively, with 12 bases between them.